The T cell receptor (beta chain) under discussion was sequenced for a study of blood T cell repertoires in COVID-19. This clone is a singleton in its sample. Authors' processing steps: Amplification from reference gene primers served as the basis for estimated nucleated cell counts. The data were produced by immunoSEQ multiplex PCR, yet TCRdb's version contains in-frame clones alone and is incomplete. The DNA was the basis for D and trimming; V, J and clone size are from that table. The profile covers about 370,000 clones, with 85% to 90% appearing a single time and less than 2% taken by the ten largest. In terms of age and location, participants ranged from about 18 to 90 years and lived in around 22 US areas. What the recovered Cohort 3 donors had was two negative PCRs, clearance, or symptom resolution. The CDR3 spans 15 residues. Germline V gene lookup returns CDR1 MNHEY and CDR2 SVGAGI. J lost 0 bases, V lost 6 bases, and 8 bases had no gene match.

Specimen: PBMCs or T cells enriched from blood (not recorded which). The sequence came from a woman younger than 45 who had recovered from COVID-19. The rearrangement uses TRBV6-5 and TRBJ2-7; TRBD1 matches 7 bases. Here the CDR3 reads CASSLGQLSSYEQYF. CDR3 nucleotides: TGTGCCAGCAGCCTGGGACAGCTCAGCTCCTACGAGCAGTACTTC.